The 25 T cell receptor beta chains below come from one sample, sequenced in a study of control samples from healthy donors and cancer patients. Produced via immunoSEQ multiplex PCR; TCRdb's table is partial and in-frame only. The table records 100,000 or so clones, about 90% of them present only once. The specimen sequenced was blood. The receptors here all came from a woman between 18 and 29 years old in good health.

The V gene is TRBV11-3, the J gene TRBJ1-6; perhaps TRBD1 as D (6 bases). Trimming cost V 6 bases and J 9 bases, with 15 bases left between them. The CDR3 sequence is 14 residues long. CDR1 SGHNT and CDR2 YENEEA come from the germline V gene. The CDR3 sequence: CASRLGDIFSPLHF. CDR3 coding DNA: TGTGCCAGCAGGCTGGGGGACATCTTTTCACCCCTCCACTTT.

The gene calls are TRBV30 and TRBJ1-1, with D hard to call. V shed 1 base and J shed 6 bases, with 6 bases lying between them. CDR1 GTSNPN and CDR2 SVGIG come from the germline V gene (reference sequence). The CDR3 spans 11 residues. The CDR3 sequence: CAWSDRAEAFF. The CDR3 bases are TGTGCCTGGAGTGATAGGGCTGAAGCTTTCTTT.

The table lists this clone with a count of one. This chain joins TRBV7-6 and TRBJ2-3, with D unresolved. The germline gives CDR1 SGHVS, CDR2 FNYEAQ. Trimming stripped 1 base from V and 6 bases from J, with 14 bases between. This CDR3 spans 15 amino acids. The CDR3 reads CASSLVIAATDTQYF. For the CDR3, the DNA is TGTGCCAGCAGCTTAGTCATAGCAGCCACCGATACGCAGTATTTT.

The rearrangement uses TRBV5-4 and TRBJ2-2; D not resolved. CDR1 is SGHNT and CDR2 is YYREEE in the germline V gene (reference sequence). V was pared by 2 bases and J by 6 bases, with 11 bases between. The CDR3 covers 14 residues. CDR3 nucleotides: TGTGCCAGCAGCTTCCTCCAAGTTCCCGGGGAGCTGTTTTTT. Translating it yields CASSFLQVPGELFF. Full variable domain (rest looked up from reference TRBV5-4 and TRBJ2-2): ETGVTQSPTHLIKTRGQQVTLRCSSQSGHNTVSWYQQALGQGPQFIFQYYREEENGRGNFPPRFSGLQFPNYSSELNVNALELDDSALYLCASSFLQVPGELFFGEGSRLTVL.

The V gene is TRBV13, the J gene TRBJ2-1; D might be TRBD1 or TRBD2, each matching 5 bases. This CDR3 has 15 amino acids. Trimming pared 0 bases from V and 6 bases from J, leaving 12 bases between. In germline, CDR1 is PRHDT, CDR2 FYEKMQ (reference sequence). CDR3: CASSLGQGGPNEQFF. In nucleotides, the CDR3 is TGTGCCAGCAGCTTAGGTCAGGGCGGGCCCAATGAGCAGTTCTTC.

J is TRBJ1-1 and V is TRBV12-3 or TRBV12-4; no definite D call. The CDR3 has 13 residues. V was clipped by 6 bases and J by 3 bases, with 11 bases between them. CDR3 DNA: TGTGCCAGCAGCCGACAAGGAGACACTGAAGCTTTCTTT. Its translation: CASSRQGDTEAFF.

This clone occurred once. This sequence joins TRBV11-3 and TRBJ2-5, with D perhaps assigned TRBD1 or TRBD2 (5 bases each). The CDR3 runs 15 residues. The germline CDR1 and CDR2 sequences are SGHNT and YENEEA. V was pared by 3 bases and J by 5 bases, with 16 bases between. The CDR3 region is CASSFGQGSGETQYF. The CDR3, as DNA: TGTGCCAGCAGCTTCGGGCAGGGATCGGGGGAGACCCAGTACTTC.

CDR3 sequence reads: CASSLTGNQPQHF. The CDR3 nucleotides read TGTGCCAGCAGCTTAACTGGCAATCAGCCCCAGCATTTT. This chain connects TRBV7-3 to TRBJ1-5, with D unclear. The V and J ends lost 0 bases and 2 bases respectively, with 2 bases between them. Germline CDR1 and CDR2: SGHTA and FQGTGA. The CDR3 has 13 residues.

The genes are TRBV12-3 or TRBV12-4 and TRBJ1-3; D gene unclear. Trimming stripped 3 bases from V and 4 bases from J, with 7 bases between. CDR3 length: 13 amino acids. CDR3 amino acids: CASSFPGGNTIYF. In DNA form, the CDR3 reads TGTGCCAGCAGTTTTCCGGGAGGAAACACCATATATTTT.

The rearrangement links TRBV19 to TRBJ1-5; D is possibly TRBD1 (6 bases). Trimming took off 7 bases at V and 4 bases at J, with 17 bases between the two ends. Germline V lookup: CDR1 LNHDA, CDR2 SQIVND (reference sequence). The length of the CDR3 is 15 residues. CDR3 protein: CASNQGLVRNQPQHF. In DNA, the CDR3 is TGTGCCAGTAATCAGGGGTTGGTACGAAATCAGCCCCAGCATTTT.

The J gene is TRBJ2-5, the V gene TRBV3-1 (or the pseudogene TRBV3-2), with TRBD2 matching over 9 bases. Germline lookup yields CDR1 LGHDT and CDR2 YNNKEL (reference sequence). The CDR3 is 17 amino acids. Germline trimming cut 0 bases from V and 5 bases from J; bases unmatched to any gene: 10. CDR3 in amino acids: CASSQETLAGVLETQYF. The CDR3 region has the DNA TGTGCCAGCAGCCAAGAGACTTTAGCGGGAGTTTTGGAGACCCAGTACTTC.

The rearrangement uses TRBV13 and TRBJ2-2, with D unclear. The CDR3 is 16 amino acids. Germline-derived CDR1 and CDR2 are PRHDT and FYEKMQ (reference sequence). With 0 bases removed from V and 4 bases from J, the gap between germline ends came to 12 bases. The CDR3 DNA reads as TGTGCCAGCAGCTTAGGGACCACAGCGAGCACCGGGGAGCTGTTTTTT. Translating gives CASSLGTTASTGELFF. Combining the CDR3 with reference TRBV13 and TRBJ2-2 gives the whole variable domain AAGVIQSPRHLIKEKRETATLKCYPIPRHDTVYWYQQGPGQDPQFLISFYEKMQSDKGSIPDRFSAQQFSDYHSELNMSSLELGDSALYFCASSLGTTASTGELFFGEGSRLTVL.

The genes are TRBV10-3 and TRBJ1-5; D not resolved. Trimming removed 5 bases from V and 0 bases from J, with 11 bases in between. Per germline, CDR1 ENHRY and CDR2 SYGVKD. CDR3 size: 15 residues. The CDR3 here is CAISMGGDSNQPQHF. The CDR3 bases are TGTGCCATCAGTATGGGCGGGGATAGCAATCAGCCCCAGCATTTT.

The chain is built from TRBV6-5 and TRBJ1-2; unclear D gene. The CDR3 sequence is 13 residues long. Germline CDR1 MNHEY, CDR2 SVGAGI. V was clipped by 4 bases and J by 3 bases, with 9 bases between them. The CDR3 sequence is CASSSLDYYGYTF. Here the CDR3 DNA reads TGTGCCAGCAGTTCCCTCGACTACTATGGCTACACCTTC.

CDR3: CASRGGPNLGGYTF. The CDR3 nucleotides are TGTGCCTCACGAGGGGGACCGAATCTCGGTGGCTACACCTTC. The chain links TRBV19 to TRBJ1-2; D is possibly TRBD1 (6 bases). CDR1 is LNHDA, CDR2 SQIVND, per germline (reference sequence). The CDR3 extends over 14 amino acids. V lost 11 bases to trimming and J lost 7 bases, with 23 bases between them.

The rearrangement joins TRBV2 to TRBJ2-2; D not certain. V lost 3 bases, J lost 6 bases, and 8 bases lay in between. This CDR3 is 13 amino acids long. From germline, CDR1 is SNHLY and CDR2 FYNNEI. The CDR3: CASSDLGSGELFF. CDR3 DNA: TGTGCCAGCAGTGATCTTGGTTCCGGGGAGCTGTTTTTT.

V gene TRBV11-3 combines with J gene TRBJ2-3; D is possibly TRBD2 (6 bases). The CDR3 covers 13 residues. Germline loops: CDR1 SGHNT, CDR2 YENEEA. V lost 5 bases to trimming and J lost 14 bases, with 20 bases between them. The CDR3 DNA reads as TGTGCCAGCAGCCAAAAGCCGGGACTGGATATGTATTTT. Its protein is CASSQKPGLDMYF.

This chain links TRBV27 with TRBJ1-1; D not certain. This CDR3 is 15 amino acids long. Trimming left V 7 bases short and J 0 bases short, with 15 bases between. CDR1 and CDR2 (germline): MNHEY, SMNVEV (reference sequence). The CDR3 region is CASKADRIMNTEAFF. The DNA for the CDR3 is TGTGCCAGCAAAGCGGATCGAATCATGAACACTGAAGCTTTCTTT.

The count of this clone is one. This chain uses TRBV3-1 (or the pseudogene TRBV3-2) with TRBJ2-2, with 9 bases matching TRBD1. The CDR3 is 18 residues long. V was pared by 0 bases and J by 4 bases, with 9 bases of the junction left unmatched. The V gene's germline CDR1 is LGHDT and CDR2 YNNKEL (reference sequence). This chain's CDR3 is CASSQDKGGQGSTGELFF. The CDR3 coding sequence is TGTGCCAGCAGCCAAGATAAAGGTGGACAGGGGAGCACCGGGGAGCTGTTTTTT.

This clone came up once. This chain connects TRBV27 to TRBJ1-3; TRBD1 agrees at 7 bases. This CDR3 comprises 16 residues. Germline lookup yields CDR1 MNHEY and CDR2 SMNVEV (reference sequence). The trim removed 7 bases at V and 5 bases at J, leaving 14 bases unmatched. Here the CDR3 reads CASKPQGTDLRNTIYF. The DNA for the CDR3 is TGTGCCAGCAAACCCCAAGGGACAGACTTAAGAAACACCATATATTTT.

In DNA form, the CDR3 reads TGTGCCAGCAGTAAAGGGAGGGGGACCTATAATTCACCCCTCCACTTT. Protein: CASSKGRGTYNSPLHF. This chain uses TRBV7-2 with TRBJ1-6, with a possible D match to TRBD1 (6 bases). The CDR3 totals 16 residues. From germline, CDR1 is SGHTA and CDR2 FQGNSA. Trimming removed 6 bases at V and 2 bases at J, with 14 bases between.

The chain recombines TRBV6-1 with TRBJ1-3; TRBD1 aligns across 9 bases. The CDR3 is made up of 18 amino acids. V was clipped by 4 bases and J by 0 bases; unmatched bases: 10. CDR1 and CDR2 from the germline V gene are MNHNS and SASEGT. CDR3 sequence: CASSGKTGGSPSGNTIYF. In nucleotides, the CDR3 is TGTGCCAGCAGTGGCAAGACAGGGGGTTCCCCCTCTGGAAACACCATATATTTT.

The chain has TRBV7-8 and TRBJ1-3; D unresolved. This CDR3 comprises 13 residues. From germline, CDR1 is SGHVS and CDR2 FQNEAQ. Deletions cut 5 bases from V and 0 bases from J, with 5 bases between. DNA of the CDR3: TGTGCCAGCAGCCAGCCCTCTGGAAACACCATATATTTT. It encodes CASSQPSGNTIYF.

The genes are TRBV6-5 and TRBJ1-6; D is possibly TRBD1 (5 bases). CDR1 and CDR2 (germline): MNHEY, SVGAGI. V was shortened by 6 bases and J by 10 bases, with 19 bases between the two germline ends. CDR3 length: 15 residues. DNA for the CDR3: TGTGCCAGCAGCTATTTTTCCACAGGTTCGTCACCCCTCCACTTT. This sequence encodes CASSYFSTGSSPLHF.

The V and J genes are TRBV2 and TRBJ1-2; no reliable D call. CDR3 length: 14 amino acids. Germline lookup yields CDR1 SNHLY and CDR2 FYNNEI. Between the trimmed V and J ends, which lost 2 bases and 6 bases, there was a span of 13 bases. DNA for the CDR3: TGTGCCAGCAGTGAATCGACCCTTTGGGATGGCTACACCTTC. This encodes CASSESTLWDGYTF.